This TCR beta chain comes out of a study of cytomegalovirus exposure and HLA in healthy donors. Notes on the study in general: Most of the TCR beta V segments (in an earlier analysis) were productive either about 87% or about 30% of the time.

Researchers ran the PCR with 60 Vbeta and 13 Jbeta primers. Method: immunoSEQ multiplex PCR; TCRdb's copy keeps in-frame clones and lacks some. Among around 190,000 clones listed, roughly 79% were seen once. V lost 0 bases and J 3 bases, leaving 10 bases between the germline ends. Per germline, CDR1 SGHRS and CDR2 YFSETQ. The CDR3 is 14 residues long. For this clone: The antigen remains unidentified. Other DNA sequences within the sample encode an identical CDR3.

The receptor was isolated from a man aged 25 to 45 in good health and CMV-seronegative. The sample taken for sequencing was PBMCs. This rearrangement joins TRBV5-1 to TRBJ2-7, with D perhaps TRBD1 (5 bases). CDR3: CASSLGRGGYEQYF. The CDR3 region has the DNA TGCGCCAGCAGCTTGGGAAGGGGCGGCTACGAGCAGTACTTC.